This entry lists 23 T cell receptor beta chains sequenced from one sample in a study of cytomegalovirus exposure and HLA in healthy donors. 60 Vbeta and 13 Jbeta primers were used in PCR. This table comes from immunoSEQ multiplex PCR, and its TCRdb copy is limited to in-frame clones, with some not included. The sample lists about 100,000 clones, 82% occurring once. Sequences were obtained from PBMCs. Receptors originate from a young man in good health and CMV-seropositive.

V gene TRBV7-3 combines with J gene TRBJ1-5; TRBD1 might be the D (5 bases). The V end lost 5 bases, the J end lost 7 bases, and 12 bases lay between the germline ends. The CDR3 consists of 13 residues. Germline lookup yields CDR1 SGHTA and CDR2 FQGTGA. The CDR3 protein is CASSASGGQPQHF. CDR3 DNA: TGTGCCAGCAGCGCGTCCGGGGGGCAGCCCCAGCATTTT.

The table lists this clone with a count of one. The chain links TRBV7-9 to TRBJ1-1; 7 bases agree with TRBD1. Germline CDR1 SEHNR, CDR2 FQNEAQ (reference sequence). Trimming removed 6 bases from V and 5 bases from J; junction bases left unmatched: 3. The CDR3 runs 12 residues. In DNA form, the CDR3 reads TGTGCCAGCAGTCAGACAGGGACTGAAGCTTTCTTT. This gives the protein CASSQTGTEAFF.

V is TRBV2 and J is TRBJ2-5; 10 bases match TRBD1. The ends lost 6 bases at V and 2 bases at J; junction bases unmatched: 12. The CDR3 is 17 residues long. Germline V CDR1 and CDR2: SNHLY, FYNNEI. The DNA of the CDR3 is TGTGCCAGCAGCGTCACCCCGGGACAGGGGATACAAGAGACCCAGTACTTC. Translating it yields CASSVTPGQGIQETQYF.

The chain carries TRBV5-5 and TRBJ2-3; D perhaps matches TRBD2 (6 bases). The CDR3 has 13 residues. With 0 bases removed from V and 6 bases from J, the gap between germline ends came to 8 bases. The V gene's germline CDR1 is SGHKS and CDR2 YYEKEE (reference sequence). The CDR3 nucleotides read TGTGCCAGCAGCTTGGGACTAGGGGATACGCAGTATTTT. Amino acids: CASSLGLGDTQYF.

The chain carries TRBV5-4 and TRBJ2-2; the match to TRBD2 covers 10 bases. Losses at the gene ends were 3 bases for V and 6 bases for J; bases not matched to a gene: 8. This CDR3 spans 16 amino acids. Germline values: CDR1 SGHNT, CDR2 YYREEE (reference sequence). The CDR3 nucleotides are TGTGCCAGCAGCTCTCCTCAGCGGGGGGGCCCCGGGGAGCTGTTTTTT. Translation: CASSSPQRGGPGELFF.

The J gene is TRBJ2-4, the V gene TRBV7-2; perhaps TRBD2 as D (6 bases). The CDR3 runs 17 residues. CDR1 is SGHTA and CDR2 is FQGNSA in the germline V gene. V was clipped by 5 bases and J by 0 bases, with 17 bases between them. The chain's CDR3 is CASSTKTGGKAKNIQYF. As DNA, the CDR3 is TGTGCCAGCAGCACAAAAACCGGGGGAAAAGCCAAAAACATTCAGTACTTC. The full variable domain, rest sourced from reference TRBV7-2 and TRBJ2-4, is GAGVSQSPSNKVTEKGKDVELRCDPISGHTALYWYRQSLGQGLEFLIYFQGNSAPDKSGLPSDRFSAERTGGSVSTLTIQRTQQEDSAVYLCASSTKTGGKAKNIQYFGAGTRLSVL.

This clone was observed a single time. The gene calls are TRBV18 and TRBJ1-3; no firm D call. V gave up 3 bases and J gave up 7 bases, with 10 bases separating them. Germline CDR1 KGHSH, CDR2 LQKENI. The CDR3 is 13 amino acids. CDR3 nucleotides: TGTGCCAGCTCACCCCCATCCGGGAACACCATATATTTT. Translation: CASSPPSGNTIYF.

CDR3: CAISVRVDQPQHF. The CDR3 coding sequence is TGTGCCATCAGTGTCAGGGTCGATCAGCCCCAGCATTTT. This chain links TRBV10-3 with TRBJ1-5, with D possibly matching TRBD1 (5 bases). Germline-derived CDR1 and CDR2 are ENHRY and SYGVKD. V lost 4 bases and J lost 5, with 9 bases in between. The CDR3 totals 13 residues.

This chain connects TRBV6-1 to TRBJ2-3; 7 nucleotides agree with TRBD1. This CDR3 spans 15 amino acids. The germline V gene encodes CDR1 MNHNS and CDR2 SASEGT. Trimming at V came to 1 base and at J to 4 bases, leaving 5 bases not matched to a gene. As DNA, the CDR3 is TGTGCCAGCAGTGAAGGAGGGGGCTGGCCAGATACGCAGTATTTT. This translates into CASSEGGGWPDTQYF.

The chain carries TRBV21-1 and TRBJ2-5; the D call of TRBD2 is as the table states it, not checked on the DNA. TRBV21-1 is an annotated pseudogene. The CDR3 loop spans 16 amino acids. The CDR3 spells CASSPGGRAYQETQYF. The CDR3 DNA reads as TGTGCCAGCAGCCCTGGAGGGCGGGCGTACCAAGAGACCCAGTACTTC.

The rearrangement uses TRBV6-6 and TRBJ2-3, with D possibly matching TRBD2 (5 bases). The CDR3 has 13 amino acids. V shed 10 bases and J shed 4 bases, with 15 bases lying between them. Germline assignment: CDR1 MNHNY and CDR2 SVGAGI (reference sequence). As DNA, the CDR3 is TGTGCCACTGGGCTGGCGGGCCCAGATACGCAGTATTTT. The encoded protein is CATGLAGPDTQYF.

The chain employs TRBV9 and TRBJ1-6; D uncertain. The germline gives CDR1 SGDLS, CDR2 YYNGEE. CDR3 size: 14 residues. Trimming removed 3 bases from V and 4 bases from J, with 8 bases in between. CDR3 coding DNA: TGTGCCAGCAGCGCCCTAGAGTATAATTCACCCCTCCACTTT. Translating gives CASSALEYNSPLHF.

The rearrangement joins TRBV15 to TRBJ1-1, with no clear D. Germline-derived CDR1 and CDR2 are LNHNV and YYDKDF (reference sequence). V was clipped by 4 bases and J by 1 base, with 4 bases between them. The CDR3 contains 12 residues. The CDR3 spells CATSIRNTEAFF. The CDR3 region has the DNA TGTGCCACCAGCATTAGGAACACTGAAGCTTTCTTT.

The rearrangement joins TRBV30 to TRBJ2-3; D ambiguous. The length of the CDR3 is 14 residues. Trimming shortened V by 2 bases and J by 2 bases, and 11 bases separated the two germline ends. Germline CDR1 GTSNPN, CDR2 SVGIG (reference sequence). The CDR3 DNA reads TGTGCCTGGAGTCCTTCAGGCTACACAGATACGCAGTATTTT. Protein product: CAWSPSGYTDTQYF.

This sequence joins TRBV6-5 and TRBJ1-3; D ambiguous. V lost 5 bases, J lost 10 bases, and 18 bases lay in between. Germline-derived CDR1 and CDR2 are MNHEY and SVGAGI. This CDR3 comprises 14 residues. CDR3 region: CASSEIGGSRTIYF. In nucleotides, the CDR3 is TGTGCCAGCAGTGAAATAGGAGGGAGTCGAACCATATATTTT.

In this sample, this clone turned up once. The CDR3 region has the DNA TGTGCCAGCAGCCCGGACAGGGCGGGTCAGCCCCAGCATTTT. It is translated as CASSPDRAGQPQHF. The rearrangement links TRBV7-2 to TRBJ1-5, with 8 bases matching TRBD1. The CDR3 sequence is 14 residues long. Germline CDR1 and CDR2: SGHTA and FQGNSA. The J segment lost 6 bases and the V segment lost 5 bases, leaving 6 bases of the junction unmatched.

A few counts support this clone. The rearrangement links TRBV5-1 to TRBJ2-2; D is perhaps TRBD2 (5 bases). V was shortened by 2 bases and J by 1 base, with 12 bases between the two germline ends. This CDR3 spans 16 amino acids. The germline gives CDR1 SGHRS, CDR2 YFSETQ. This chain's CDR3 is CASSFAPSGNTGELFF. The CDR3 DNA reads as TGCGCCAGCAGCTTCGCACCCAGCGGGAACACCGGGGAGCTGTTTTTT. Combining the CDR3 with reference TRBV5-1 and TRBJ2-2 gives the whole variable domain KAGVTQTPRYLIKTRGQQVTLSCSPISGHRSVSWYQQTPGQGLQFLFEYFSETQRNKGNFPGRFSGRQFSNSRSEMNVSTLELGDSALYLCASSFAPSGNTGELFFGEGSRLTVL.

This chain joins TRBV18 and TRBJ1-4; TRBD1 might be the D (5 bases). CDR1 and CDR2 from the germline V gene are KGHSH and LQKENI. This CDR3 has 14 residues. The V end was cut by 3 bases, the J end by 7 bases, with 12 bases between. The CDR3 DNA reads TGTGCCAGCTCACCCCCCGGGACTCTTGAAAAACTGTTTTTT. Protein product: CASSPPGTLEKLFF.

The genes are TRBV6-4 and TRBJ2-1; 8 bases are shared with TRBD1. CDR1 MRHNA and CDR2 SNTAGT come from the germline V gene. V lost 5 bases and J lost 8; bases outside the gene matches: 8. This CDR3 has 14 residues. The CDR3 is CASSNDQGADEQFF. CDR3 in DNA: TGTGCCAGCAGTAACGATCAGGGGGCCGATGAGCAGTTCTTC.

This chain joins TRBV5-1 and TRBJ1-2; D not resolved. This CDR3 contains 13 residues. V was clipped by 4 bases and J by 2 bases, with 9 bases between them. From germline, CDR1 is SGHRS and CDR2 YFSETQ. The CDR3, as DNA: TGCGCCAGCAGCGCCGAGGGCAACTATGGCTACACCTTC. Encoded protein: CASSAEGNYGYTF.

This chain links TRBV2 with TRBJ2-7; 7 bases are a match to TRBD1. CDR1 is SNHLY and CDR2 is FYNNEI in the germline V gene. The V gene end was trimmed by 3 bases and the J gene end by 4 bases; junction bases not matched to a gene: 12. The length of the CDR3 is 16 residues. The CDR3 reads CASSDTGVLGKYEQYF. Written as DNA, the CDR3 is TGTGCCAGCAGTGACACAGGGGTCCTCGGGAAGTACGAGCAGTACTTC.

Here the CDR3 DNA reads TGTGCCAGCAGTTATCTACCCGCAGGCTACGAGCAGTACTTC. Translation gives CASSYLPAGYEQYF. This sequence joins TRBV6-1 and TRBJ2-7; the D is unclear. V was trimmed by 5 bases and J by 3 bases, leaving 14 bases between them. CDR3 length: 14 amino acids. Germline values: CDR1 MNHNS, CDR2 SASEGT.

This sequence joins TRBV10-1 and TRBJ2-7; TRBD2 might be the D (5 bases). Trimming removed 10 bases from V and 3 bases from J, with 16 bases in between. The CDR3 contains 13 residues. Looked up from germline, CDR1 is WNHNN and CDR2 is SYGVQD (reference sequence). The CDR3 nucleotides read TGCGCCACTAGCTGGCGGGCCGACTACGAGCAGTACTTC. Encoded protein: CATSWRADYEQYF.